These 21 T cell receptor beta chains were sequenced from one sample in a study of identical twins. TCRdb passed the 5' RACE reads through MiXCR, listing each CDR3 protein once. The repertoire has approximately 550,000 distinct CDR3 sequences, 20% to 25% of them found once; the top ten carry around 0.47%. The same data also went into a second study, on yellow fever vaccine responses in identical twins.

Sequenced input: CD4+ T cells sorted from blood. These receptors were obtained from a woman in her late teens or twenties in good health.

This clonotype was seen a few times. The chain couples TRBV10-3 to TRBJ1-6, with a possible D match to TRBD1 (5 bases). The germline V gene has CDR1 ENHRY and CDR2 SYGVKD. This CDR3 spans 14 amino acids. Trimming removed 3 bases at V and 5 bases at J, with 8 bases between. CDR3 DNA sequence: TGTGCCATCAGTGACCGAGGGGATAATTCACCCCTCCACTTT. Protein sequence: CAISDRGDNSPLHF.

There are a few counts of this clonotype. The chain links TRBV28 to TRBJ1-5; the D gene is possibly TRBD1 (6 bases). In germline, CDR1 is MDHEN, CDR2 SYDVKM. The CDR3 spans 14 residues. Trimming left V 7 bases short and J 4 bases short, with 14 bases between. This CDR3 reads CASTGVTGNQPQHF. The DNA for the CDR3 is TGTGCCAGCACAGGGGTCACAGGTAATCAGCCCCAGCATTTT.

This clonotype was picked up a small number of times. This chain links TRBV21-1 with TRBJ2-7. TRBV21-1 constitutes a pseudogene. The CDR3 runs 15 residues. The CDR3 protein is CASSKGGTSVGEQYV. CDR3 coding DNA: TGTGCCAGCAGCAAAGGGGGAACGTCGGTGGGCGAGCAGTACGTC.

V usage is TRBV15 and J usage is TRBJ2-2; 8 positions agree with TRBD1. With V trimmed by 3 bases and J by 0 bases, 0 bases remained unmatched. The CDR3 sequence is 15 residues long. Per the germline V gene, CDR1 is LNHNV and CDR2 is YYDKDF (reference sequence). The CDR3 DNA is TGTGCCACCAGCAGGACAGGGGCGAACACCGGGGAGCTGTTTTTT. This codes for CATSRTGANTGELFF.

This clonotype was found a few times. CDR3 sequence (DNA): TGTGCCAGCACCCCGGGACAGGGGAATTACGAGCAGTACTTC. Translated, it gives CASTPGQGNYEQYF. The chain couples TRBV6-2 or TRBV6-3 to TRBJ2-7; 10 nucleotides agree with TRBD1. CDR1 is MNHEY and CDR2 is SVGEGT in the germline V gene. Trimming at V came to 7 bases and at J to 4 bases, leaving 7 bases not matched to a gene. The CDR3 length is 14 residues.

This clonotype was counted a few times. The chain couples TRBV20-1 to TRBJ2-3; D ambiguous. From germline, CDR1 is DFQATT and CDR2 SNEGSKA (reference sequence). V was pared by 3 bases and J by 0 bases, with 10 bases between. The CDR3 covers 14 residues. Written as DNA, the CDR3 is TGCAGTGCTAGGGGCGGACCCAGCACAGATACGCAGTATTTT. Amino acids: CSARGGPSTDTQYF.

This clonotype was counted between two and nine times. The rearrangement links TRBV12-3 or TRBV12-4 to TRBJ1-5; D is ambiguous. The CDR3 is 14 residues long. V was cut by 6 bases and J by 4 bases, with 13 bases left in between. Written as DNA, the CDR3 is TGTGCCAGCAGGGGAGGAGTCCCAAATCAGCCCCAGCATTTT. This codes for CASRGGVPNQPQHF.

The gene calls are TRBV5-1 and TRBJ2-5, with a tentative D call TRBD2 (5 bases). The CDR3 runs 13 residues. Trimming stripped 3 bases from V and 5 bases from J, with 11 bases between. Germline CDR1 and CDR2: SGHRS and YFSETQ. The CDR3 bases are TGCGCCAGCAGCTCCGGGGTTACGGAGACCCAGTACTTC. Translated, it gives CASSSGVTETQYF.

The chain couples TRBV20-1 to TRBJ1-6, with a tentative D call TRBD1 (6 bases). The V and J ends lost 6 bases and 10 bases respectively, with 16 bases between them. Germline V gene sequence: CDR1 DFQATT, CDR2 SNEGSKA (reference sequence). CDR3 size: 13 residues. DNA of the CDR3: TGCAGTGCAATGCGGGGGCTGGGGTCACCCCTCCACTTT. Its translation is CSAMRGLGSPLHF.

This chain uses TRBV5-1 with TRBJ2-7, with a tentative D call TRBD2 (5 bases). Germline-derived CDR1 and CDR2 are SGHRS and YFSETQ. The CDR3 has 15 residues. The V and J ends lost 0 bases and 5 bases respectively, with 15 bases between them. The CDR3 here is CASSLGGSRGDEQYF. The CDR3 region has the DNA TGCGCCAGCAGCTTGGGAGGGTCAAGAGGAGACGAGCAGTACTTC.

This clonotype was seen only a few times. This chain uses TRBV11-2 with TRBJ2-1; D is unclear. V was shortened by 6 bases and J by 1 base, with 13 bases between the two germline ends. The CDR3 is made up of 15 amino acids. In germline, CDR1 is SGHAT, CDR2 FQNNGV. CDR3 sequence (DNA): TGTGCCAGCAGAAGGGAAGCCCAATCCTACAATGAGCAGTTCTTC. Protein: CASRREAQSYNEQFF.

The J gene is TRBJ2-3, the V gene TRBV6-5; tentative D call: TRBD2 (6 bases). In germline, CDR1 is MNHEY, CDR2 SVGAGI. This CDR3 has 16 amino acids. The V end lost 2 bases, the J end lost 0 bases, and 12 bases lay between the germline ends. The CDR3, as DNA: TGTGCCAGCAGTTACCGCGCGGGGTCTAGCACAGATACGCAGTATTTT. Its translation: CASSYRAGSSTDTQYF.

V and J are TRBV5-1 and TRBJ2-1, with 9 bases that match TRBD2. The V segment lost 3 bases and the J segment 9 bases; nucleotides outside the gene matches: 7. The CDR3 runs to 14 residues. Germline lookup yields CDR1 SGHRS and CDR2 YFSETQ. CDR3 sequence: CASSYGTSSSEQFF. CDR3 DNA sequence: TGCGCCAGCAGCTACGGGACTAGCTCTAGTGAGCAGTTCTTC.

The J gene is TRBJ1-1, the V gene TRBV5-1; perhaps TRBD1 as D (6 bases). The ends were cut back, 2 bases at V and 6 bases at J, with 14 bases in the middle. CDR1 and CDR2 (germline): SGHRS, YFSETQ. The CDR3 has 14 amino acids. The CDR3 DNA sequence: TGCGCCAGCAGCTTTATACAGGGAGTCTCTGAAGCTTTCTTT. Translation: CASSFIQGVSEAFF.

The chain uses TRBV12-5 and TRBJ2-2, with no clear D. The CDR3 spans 15 residues. With 4 bases removed from V and 0 bases from J, the gap between germline ends came to 9 bases. The V gene's germline CDR1 is LGHNT and CDR2 FRNRAP. The CDR3 spells CASGSRISNTGELFF. The CDR3 coding sequence is TGTGCTAGTGGTTCTAGGATTTCGAACACCGGGGAGCTGTTTTTT.

This clonotype has only a few counts. The V and J genes are TRBV20-1 and TRBJ2-2; weak D call: TRBD2 (5 bases). Germline CDR1 DFQATT, CDR2 SNEGSKA (reference sequence). CDR3 length: 14 residues. V was cut by 7 bases and J by 2 bases, with 14 bases left in between. In DNA form, the CDR3 reads TGCAGTGGAAAGCGGTCAGAAAACACCGGGGAGCTGTTTTTT. Protein product: CSGKRSENTGELFF.

The V call is TRBV9, the J call TRBJ2-2; D ambiguous. The CDR3 is 12 residues long. Germline-derived CDR1 and CDR2 are SGDLS and YYNGEE. Between the trimmed V and J ends, which lost 0 bases and 8 bases, there was a span of 5 bases. This chain's CDR3 is CASSVGVGELFF. In nucleotides, the CDR3 is TGTGCCAGCAGCGTAGGGGTGGGGGAGCTGTTTTTT.

This clonotype was seen a few times. This rearrangement joins TRBV24-1 to TRBJ2-2; 9 bases map to TRBD1. CDR1 KGHDR and CDR2 SFDVKD come from the germline V gene. Trimming cost V 7 bases and J 7 bases; bases outside gene matches: 9. This CDR3 is built from 15 residues. The CDR3 sequence: CATSSGTGRIGELFF. CDR3 DNA: TGTGCCACCAGCTCCGGGACAGGGAGGATCGGGGAGCTGTTTTTT.

This clonotype was picked up a small number of times. This chain connects TRBV27 to TRBJ2-3, with 9 bases lining up with TRBD2. V shed 6 bases and J 1 base; nucleotides not matched to a gene: 20. Germline CDR1 reads MNHEY; CDR2 reads SMNVEV (reference sequence). The CDR3 length is 20 residues. Here the CDR3 reads CASSTMTGTSLGLGTDTQYF. CDR3 DNA sequence: TGTGCCAGCAGCACAATGACCGGGACTAGCCTGGGGTTGGGCACAGATACGCAGTATTTT.

V and J are TRBV7-8 and TRBJ1-1; possible D gene TRBD1, 5 bases. CDR3 length: 13 amino acids. Germline V gives CDR1 SGHVS, CDR2 FQNEAQ. V was cut by 7 bases and J by 3 bases, with 12 bases left in between. In DNA form, the CDR3 reads TGTGCCAGCACCCGCAAGGGGTACACTGAAGCTTTCTTT. Translating it yields CASTRKGYTEAFF. Supplemented by reference TRBV7-8 and TRBJ1-1, the full variable domain reads GAGVSQSPRYKVAKRGQDVALRCDPISGHVSLFWYQQALGQGPEFLTYFQNEAQLDKSGLPSDRFFAERPEGSVSTLKIQRTQQEDSAVYLCASTRKGYTEAFFGQGTRLTVV.

This clonotype was seen just once. The genes are TRBV3-1 and TRBJ2-3; 11 positions match TRBD1. With 4 bases clipped from V and 3 bases from J, the junction kept 6 bases outside the gene matches. Per the germline V gene, CDR1 is LGHDT and CDR2 is YNNKEL (reference sequence). The CDR3 length is 16 residues. The CDR3 region has the DNA TGTGCCAGCAGCCCCCGGGGACAGGGGGGAACAGATACGCAGTATTTT. Its protein product is CASSPRGQGGTDTQYF.